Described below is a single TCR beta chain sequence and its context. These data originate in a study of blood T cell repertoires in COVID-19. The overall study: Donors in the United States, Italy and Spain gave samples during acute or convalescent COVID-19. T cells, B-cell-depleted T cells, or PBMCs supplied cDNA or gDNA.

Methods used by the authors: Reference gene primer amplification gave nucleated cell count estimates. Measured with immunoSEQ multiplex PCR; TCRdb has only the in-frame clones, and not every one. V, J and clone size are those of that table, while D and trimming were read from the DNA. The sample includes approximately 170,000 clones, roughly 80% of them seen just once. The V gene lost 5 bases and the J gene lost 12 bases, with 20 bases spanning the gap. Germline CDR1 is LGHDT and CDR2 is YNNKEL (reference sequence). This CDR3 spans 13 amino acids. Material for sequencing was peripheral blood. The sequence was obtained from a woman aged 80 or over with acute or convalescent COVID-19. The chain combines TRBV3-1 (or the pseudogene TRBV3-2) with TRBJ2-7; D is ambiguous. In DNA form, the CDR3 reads TGTGCCAGCAGCTCCGCTAGGAGCGCCGTTCCGTACTTC. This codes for CASSSARSAVPYF.